This T cell receptor beta chain was observed in a study of blood T cell repertoires in COVID-19. Study context: In each case, the material was cDNA or gDNA derived from T cells, B-cell-depleted T cells, or PBMCs.

TCRdb keeps only in-frame clones here, not all; method: immunoSEQ multiplex PCR. Found here are more than 60,000 clones, 89% of them singletons; the top ten hold 4.5% to 5%. CDR1 LGHDT and CDR2 YNNKEL come from the germline V gene (reference sequence). The V segment lost 1 base and the J segment 5 bases; nucleotides outside the gene matches: 7. The CDR3 is 16 amino acids. The chain uses TRBV3-1 (or the pseudogene TRBV3-2) and TRBJ2-3; TRBD2 matches 9 bases. The receptor was isolated from a woman between 45 and 60 years old with active COVID-19. Sequenced input: peripheral blood. The CDR3 DNA reads as TGTGCCAGCAGCCAAGGGGTTAGCGGGAGACTAGATACGCAGTATTTT. Protein: CASSQGVSGRLDTQYF.